The clone carrying this T cell receptor (beta chain) was seen only a few times. Its antigen is not identified. TCRdb recomputed calls from the 5' RACE reads with MiXCR, one row per CDR3 protein. Of 99,000 or so distinct CDR3 sequences listed, around 5.8% are singletons. The data derive from a study of T cells after yellow fever vaccination. Findings and limits, study-wide: Overlap between CD4 and CD8 compartments was detected for a small share of clonotypes.

The sequenced sample was CD8+ T cells sorted from PBMCs, obtained 10 days after the yellow fever booster vaccination. The TCR originated in a man in his late teens or twenties who received the YFV17D yellow fever vaccine.

The CDR3 bases are TGCGCCAGCAGCCAAGTTCTAGCGGGGGCCTTGAATGAGCAGTTCTTC. It specifies CASSQVLAGALNEQFF. V and J are TRBV4-3 and TRBJ2-1, with TRBD2 matching over 10 bases. This CDR3 is built from 16 residues. Looked up from germline, CDR1 is LGHNA and CDR2 is YSLEER. V shed 1 base, J shed 7 bases, and the junction held 7 bases outside the gene matches.